One sample yielded the 7 T cell receptor beta chains listed below, sequenced in a study of shared clonotypes between healthy human individuals. The repertoire was sequenced with immunoSEQ multiplex PCR; TCRdb's copy has only in-frame clones and lacks some. The sample consists of more than 600,000 clones, 92% of them appearing once. CD45RO-negative cells were positively selected for CCR7, leaving out terminally differentiated effector memory CD45RA+ cells. The sequenced sample consisted of naive CD8+ T cells sorted from blood. These TCRs come from a man younger than 45 in good health.

This clone was seen once. This chain links TRBV4-1 with TRBJ2-2; no reliable D call. Germline lookup yields CDR1 MGHRA and CDR2 YSYEKL. This CDR3 has 14 residues. Trimming took 4 bases from V and 1 from J, leaving 7 bases between them. The DNA of the CDR3 is TGCGCCAGCAGCCCCCGGATGAACACCGGGGAGCTGTTTTTT. It translates to CASSPRMNTGELFF.

V is TRBV7-2 and J is TRBJ2-7; D is uncertain. The CDR3 is 14 amino acids. Germline V gene lookup returns CDR1 SGHTA and CDR2 FQGNSA. Trimming left V 2 bases short and J 2 bases short, with 10 bases between. CDR3 loop: CASSLIGLAYEQYF. The CDR3, as DNA: TGTGCCAGCAGCTTAATCGGATTGGCCTACGAGCAGTACTTC.

The chain combines TRBV27 with TRBJ1-2; 10 bases are shared with TRBD1. The CDR3 sequence is 12 residues long. The junction had 2 bases not matched to a gene; V was cut back by 8 bases and J by 5 bases. The germline gives CDR1 MNHEY, CDR2 SMNVEV (reference sequence). The CDR3 DNA reads as TGTGCCAGCGCGGACAGGGGGTATGGCTACACCTTC. Amino acids: CASADRGYGYTF.

In this sample, this clone turned up many times. The chain links TRBV9 to TRBJ1-2, with 7 bases that match TRBD1. The trim removed 6 bases at V and 4 bases at J, leaving 9 bases unmatched. This CDR3 is 14 amino acids long. CDR1 and CDR2 (germline): SGDLS, YYNGEE. The DNA for the CDR3 is TGTGCCAGCAACCCGGGACAGACATCCTATGGCTACACCTTC. It translates to CASNPGQTSYGYTF.

The count of this clone is one. The chain employs TRBV19 and TRBJ2-2; perhaps TRBD1 as D (5 bases). This CDR3 has 13 residues. V was pared by 5 bases and J by 6 bases, with 10 bases between. From germline, CDR1 is LNHDA and CDR2 SQIVND (reference sequence). The CDR3 protein is CASSVTGPGELFF. In DNA form, the CDR3 reads TGTGCCAGTAGTGTTACAGGTCCCGGGGAGCTGTTTTTT.

The V and J genes are TRBV28 and TRBJ2-7; 7 bases match TRBD1. The CDR3 has 14 residues. V gave up 6 bases and J gave up 3 bases; unmatched junction bases: 8. The V gene's germline CDR1 is MDHEN and CDR2 SYDVKM. CDR3 sequence reads: CASRRETGDYEQYF. The DNA for the CDR3 is TGTGCCAGCAGACGCGAAACAGGGGACTACGAGCAGTACTTC.

The chain has TRBV28 and TRBJ1-1; perhaps TRBD1 as D (5 bases). Germline values: CDR1 MDHEN, CDR2 SYDVKM. V lost 3 bases and J lost 1, with 9 bases in between. The CDR3 extends over 14 amino acids. CDR3 coding DNA: TGTGCCAGCAGTTTTCCCAGGGAGAACACTGAAGCTTTCTTT. This gives the protein CASSFPRENTEAFF. Drawing the rest from reference TRBV28 and TRBJ1-1, the complete variable domain is DVKVTQSSRYLVKRTGEKVFLECVQDMDHENMFWYRQDPGLGLRLIYFSYDVKMKEKGDIPEGYSVSREKKERFSLILESASTNQTSMYLCASSFPRENTEAFFGQGTRLTVV.